A selection of T cell receptor beta chains follows, all from one sample in a study of blood T cell repertoires in COVID-19. Clones were sequenced by immunoSEQ multiplex PCR, and TCRdb holds only the in-frame ones, with some missing. The repertoire has roughly 220,000 clones, about 85% of them found once; the top ten carry 10%. The specimen was peripheral blood. These TCRs come from a woman in her 50s with COVID-19, enrolled during active disease. The CDR3 runs from the conserved cysteine through the conserved F or W.

TRBJ1-1 | TRBV11-3 | 15 | CASSLGDSFNTEAFF
TRBJ1-2 | TRBV4-1 | 12 | CASSTRQGGYTF
TRBJ1-3 | TRBV7-2 | 15 | CASSPSGLQEITIYF
TRBJ2-3 | TRBV6-6 | 20 | CASSPRGGTGILSSTDTQYF
TRBJ1-4 | TRBV24-1 | 16 | CATSDSGTTTNEKLFF
TRBJ2-3 | TRBV5-1 | 15 | CASSELAGGLDTQYF
TRBJ1-6 | TRBV7-8 | 14 | CASSFSAGDSPLHF
TRBJ1-4 | TRBV7-6 | 16 | CASSSTHRDGDEKLFF
TRBJ2-2 | TRBV5-4 | 16 | CASSLGGPKTTGELFF
TRBJ1-1 | TRBV10-2 | 12 | CASKRTHTEAFF
TRBJ2-3 | TRBV11-2 | 17 | CASSFRLAGGPPDTQYF
TRBJ1-1 | TRBV5-1 | 16 | CASSFVTSTGGTEAFF
TRBJ1-3 | TRBV2 | 15 | CASSINRNSGNTIYF
TRBJ1-5 | TRBV11-2 | 15 | CASSLEPAGSQPQHF
TRBJ1-5 | TRBV10-3 | 15 | CAIAEAYTENQPQHF
TRBJ1-1 | TRBV19 | 14 | CASSSGTANTEAFF
TRBJ2-7 | TRBV5-5 | 14 | CASSLGDISYEQYF
TRBJ1-2 | TRBV11-3 | 14 | CASSPTGGVYGYTF
TRBJ1-3 | TRBV3-1/TRBV3-2 | 17 | CASSLKRGGRSGNTIYF
TRBJ2-3 | TRBV10-2 | 15 | CASSEASGYTDTQYF
TRBJ2-1 | TRBV6-2/TRBV6-3 | 17 | CASSHPGLAAGYNEQFF
TRBJ2-3 | TRBV5-6 | 17 | CASSLLTSELFTDTQYF
TRBJ2-2 | TRBV11-2 | 14 | CASSPGLNTGELFF
TRBJ1-6 | TRBV12-3/TRBV12-4 | 13 | CASNSGIGSPLHF
TRBJ1-6 | TRBV4-1 | 15 | CASSQDSLGDSPLHF
TRBJ1-2 | TRBV7-6 | 15 | CASSLGPDRVYGYTF
TRBJ2-2 | TRBV10-2 | 16 | CASSESKRAGTGELFF
TRBJ2-5 | TRBV7-8 | 15 | CASSLGLAGGKTQYF
TRBJ1-5 | TRBV19 | 18 | CASSIDPTGVWRNQPQHF
TRBJ1-2 | TRBV6-5 | 14 | CASRGPGGTYGYTF
TRBJ2-7 | TRBV7-8 | 14 | CASSTSTGSYEQYF
TRBJ1-1 | TRBV4-3 | 15 | CASRAGAGSGSEAFF
TRBJ2-5 | TRBV7-2 | 14 | CASSFNRGPETQYF
TRBJ1-1 | TRBV29-1 | 14 | CSVVMGWTTPEAFF
TRBJ2-1 | TRBV11-1 | 15 | CASSKDSISIDEQFF
TRBJ2-4 | TRBV6-2/TRBV6-3 | 16 | CASSYLRGSGKNIQYF
TRBJ1-5 | TRBV7-8 | 15 | CASSLAGGRNQPQHF
TRBJ2-7 | TRBV5-6 | 13 | CASSLPTGYEQYF
TRBJ2-1 | TRBV19 | 14 | CASMGSGDSDEQFF
TRBJ1-6 | TRBV7-2 | 13 | CASSRTGNSPLHF
TRBJ1-4 | TRBV6-1 | 16 | CASSEPTTGYNEKLFF
TRBJ1-1 | TRBV19 | 14 | CASSIDVGNTEAFF
TRBJ2-7 | TRBV9 | 15 | CASSPRAGTIGEQYF
TRBJ1-2 | TRBV19 | 13 | CASSSDRNYGYTF
TRBJ1-3 | TRBV11-3 | 15 | CASSSEGATGNTIYF
TRBJ1-1 | TRBV11-3 | 17 | CASSPPTGHPLNTEAFF
TRBJ1-4 | TRBV6-1 | 16 | CASSENPGQGAEKLFF
TRBJ2-1 | TRBV19 | 15 | CASSQNNQGAGEQFF
TRBJ1-4 | TRBV18 | 14 | CASSSDRGPEKLFF
TRBJ1-1 | TRBV28 | 15 | CASSLTGGGGTEAFF
TRBJ1-1 | TRBV7-3 | 13 | CASSLTLGSEAFF